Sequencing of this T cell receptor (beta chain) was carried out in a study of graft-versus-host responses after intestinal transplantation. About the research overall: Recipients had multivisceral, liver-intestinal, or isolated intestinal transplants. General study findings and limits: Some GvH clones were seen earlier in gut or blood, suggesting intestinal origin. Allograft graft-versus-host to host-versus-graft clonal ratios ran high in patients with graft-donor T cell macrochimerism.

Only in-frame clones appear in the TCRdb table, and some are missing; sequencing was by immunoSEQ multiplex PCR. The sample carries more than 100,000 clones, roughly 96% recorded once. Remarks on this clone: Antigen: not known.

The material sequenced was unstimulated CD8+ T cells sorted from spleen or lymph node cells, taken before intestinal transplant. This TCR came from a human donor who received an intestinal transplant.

The CDR3 DNA reads TGTGCCAGCAGTTTGGACAGAAACTCTGGAAACACCATATATTTT. Protein sequence: CASSLDRNSGNTIYF. This chain joins TRBV27 and TRBJ1-3, with D perhaps matching TRBD1 (6 bases). V lost 3 bases and J lost 0, with 9 bases in between. Germline V gives CDR1 MNHEY, CDR2 SMNVEV (reference sequence). This CDR3 has 15 amino acids.